The clone carrying this T cell receptor (beta chain) was seen more than once but under ten times. As processed by the authors: For nucleated cells, counts were estimated from reference gene primer amplification. Clones were read by immunoSEQ multiplex PCR, and TCRdb kept only the in-frame ones, dropping some. V, J and clone size derive from that table, while D and trimming were established from the DNA sequence. The sample contains around 100,000 clones, 85% of which appear only once. This record comes from a study of blood T cell repertoires in COVID-19. For the study at large: Sample material is recorded as cDNA or gDNA derived from T cells, B-cell-depleted T cells, or PBMCs.

Deletions cut 7 bases from V and 2 bases from J, with 8 bases between. The CDR3 loop spans 12 amino acids. CDR1 and CDR2 (germline): MDHEN, SYDVKM. This chain links TRBV28 with TRBJ2-5, with D maybe TRBD2 (5 bases). The clonotype originates from a human donor in a cohort sampled during active COVID-19. Material for sequencing was peripheral blood. The CDR3 coding sequence is TGTGCCAGCAAACTAGGGCAAGAGACCCAGTACTTC. Encoded protein: CASKLGQETQYF.